This TCR beta chain originates from a study of cytomegalovirus exposure and HLA in healthy donors. This clone was seen more than once but under ten times. Vbeta (60) and Jbeta (13) primers were used in the PCR. TCRdb's table, derived via immunoSEQ multiplex PCR, lists solely in-frame clones and lacks some. The sample records 85,000 to 95,000 clones, approximately 7.1% being singletons. The CDR3 sequence is 15 residues long. V was shortened by 3 bases and J by 4 bases, with 15 bases between the two germline ends. From germline, CDR1 is KGHSH and CDR2 LQKENI. The rearrangement uses TRBV18 and TRBJ1-2; a weak D match, TRBD1 (6 bases). The TCR was taken from a man in his fifties in good health and CMV-seronegative. The sample comprised PBMCs. CDR3: CASSPAITGFYGYTF. Here the CDR3 DNA reads TGTGCCAGCTCACCGGCGATTACAGGGTTCTATGGCTACACCTTC. Drawing the rest from reference TRBV18 and TRBJ1-2, the complete variable domain is NAGVMQNPRHLVRRRGQEARLRCSPMKGHSHVYWYRQLPEEGLKFMVYLQKENIIDESGMPKERFSAEFPKEGPSILRIQQVVRGDSAAYFCASSPAITGFYGYTFGSGTRLTVV.